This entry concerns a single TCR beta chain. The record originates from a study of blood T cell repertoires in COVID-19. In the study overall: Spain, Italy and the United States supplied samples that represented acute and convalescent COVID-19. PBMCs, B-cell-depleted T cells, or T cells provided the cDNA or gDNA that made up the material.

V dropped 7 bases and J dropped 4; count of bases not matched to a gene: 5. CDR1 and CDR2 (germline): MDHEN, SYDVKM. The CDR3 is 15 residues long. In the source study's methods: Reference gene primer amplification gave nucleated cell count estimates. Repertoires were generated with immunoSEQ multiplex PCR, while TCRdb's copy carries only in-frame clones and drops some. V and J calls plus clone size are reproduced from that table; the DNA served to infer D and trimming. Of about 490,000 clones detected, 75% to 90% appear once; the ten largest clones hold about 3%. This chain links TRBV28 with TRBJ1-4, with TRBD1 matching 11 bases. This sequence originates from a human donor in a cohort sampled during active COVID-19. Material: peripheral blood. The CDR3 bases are TGTGCCAGCAAGGACAGGGGGCAGGGTAATGAAAAACTGTTTTTT. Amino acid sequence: CASKDRGQGNEKLFF.